The clone carrying this T cell receptor (beta chain) appeared a few times. The CDR3 covers 15 residues. V lost 8 bases and J 5 bases, leaving 21 bases between the germline ends. With TRAV- and TRBV-specific primers, first-strand cDNA was made, covering the alpha and beta chains. TCR amplification ran roughly 20 PCR cycles using constant-region and V-primer adapter primers. MiXCR was run by TCRdb on the reads, yielding one entry per CDR3 protein. The profile covers tens of thousands of distinct CDR3 sequences, with around a third appearing a single time and more than 9.5% taken by the ten largest. The time point: before trial treatment. This entry is derived from a study of low-dose radiotherapy and immunotherapy resistance in tumors.

The specimen comprised PBMCs, sampled before treatment. This TCR derives from a female donor with ovarian cancer. V and J are TRBV12-3 or TRBV12-4 and TRBJ1-2; D may be TRBD1 (6 bases). CDR3 coding DNA: TGTGCCAGCGACTCCCAGGACAGTTCTTATTATGGCTACACCTTC. It yields the protein CASDSQDSSYYGYTF.